The T cell receptor beta chain described here comes from a study of CD8+CD57+ T cells in acquired aplastic anemia. Study overall: On average, sorted CD4+ and CD8+ cells gave around 3 ug of DNA.

General study results and limits: The same twenty-nine CD8+ CDR3 sequences occurred in patients and in controls. Patients were compared with controls for CD8+ Simpson's diversity, and no significant difference emerged.

Profiling that covered TCR beta VDJ and CDR3 relied on genomic DNA as its template. TCRdb re-called the reads through MiXCR, storing one row per CDR3 protein. The sample shows more than 250,000 distinct CDR3 sequences, about 56% of them seen only once. Many counts were recorded for this clonotype. As yet, its antigen is unknown. This CDR3 is 15 amino acids long. Unmatched junction bases numbered 5, after V lost 5 bases and J lost 7 bases. The rearrangement links TRBV12-3 or TRBV12-4 to TRBJ2-1, with 13 positions matching TRBD2. The sequenced material came from sorted CD4+, CD8+, or CD8+CD57+ T cells (not recorded which) from PBMCs. This TCR derives from a human donor with severe aplastic anemia or a healthy control (not recorded which). The CDR3 loop is CASSITSGGANEQFF. CDR3 nucleotide sequence: TGTGCCAGCAGTATAACTAGCGGGGGGGCGAATGAGCAGTTCTTC.